This T cell receptor beta chain was sequenced for a study of T cells in Graves' hyperthyroidism and ophthalmopathy. This clonotype has a count of ten or more. J lost 0 bases, V lost 2 bases, and 3 bases had no gene match. CDR3 size: 15 residues. Germline V lookup: CDR1 DFQATT, CDR2 SNEGSKA (reference sequence). Amplification of TCR beta CDR3 regions was performed using RNA transcripts as template. When the TCR CDR3 underwent first-round RT-PCR, the HTBI primer set was used. TCRdb fed the multiplex PCR reads into MiXCR, producing one record per CDR3 protein. The sample shows a few hundred thousand distinct CDR3 sequences, about 13% of them seen only once.

Sequencing was done on a sample of blood. V usage is TRBV20-1 and J usage is TRBJ1-5; 8 bases align to TRBD1. This sequence was found in a woman aged 18-29 years with Graves' hyperthyroidism. CDR3 nucleotide sequence: TGCAGTGCTAGAAGGACAGGGAGTAGCAATCAGCCCCAGCATTTT. Its translation: CSARRTGSSNQPQHF.